Presented here are 23 T cell receptor beta chains from one specimen sequenced in a study of human T cells and chemical hapten exposure. The time point denotes: pre-sensitization, week 0. Noted treatment: therapeutic diphenylcyclopropenone sensitization with weekly scalp DPC. TCRdb reprocessed the RACE reads with MiXCR, giving one entry per CDR3 protein. The profile covers about 260,000 distinct CDR3 sequences, with over 8% appearing a single time and 2% to 2.5% taken by the ten largest. The sample consisted of whole blood, taken in connection with sensitization to the hapten diphenylcyclopropenone (DPC). The source is a middle-aged woman with alopecia areata. Some clones in this sample may be carry-over from other donors' samples.

This clonotype was found many times. The chain couples TRBV28 to TRBJ2-7, with TRBD2 identical over 12 bases. V was pared by 9 bases and J by 5 bases, with 11 bases of the junction left unmatched. CDR3 size: 15 residues. The V gene's germline CDR1 is MDHEN and CDR2 SYDVKM. CDR3 bases: TGTGCCAGTAGGACTGGGGCTAGCGGGAGGGACGAGCAGTACTTC. Translation gives CASRTGASGRDEQYF. Full variable domain (remainder filled in from reference TRBV28 and TRBJ2-7): DVKVTQSSRYLVKRTGEKVFLECVQDMDHENMFWYRQDPGLGLRLIYFSYDVKMKEKGDIPEGYSVSREKKERFSLILESASTNQTSMYLCASRTGASGRDEQYFGPGTRLTVT.

This clonotype was recorded at least ten times. The CDR3 sequence: CASRDRLAGVSGANVLTF. The CDR3 DNA is TGTGCCAGCAGAGACCGACTAGCGGGAGTCTCTGGGGCCAACGTCCTGACTTTC. V is TRBV6-6 and J is TRBJ2-6; 12 nucleotides agree with TRBD2. Germline-derived CDR1 and CDR2 are MNHNY and SVGAGI (reference sequence). The V segment lost 6 bases and the J segment 0 bases; nucleotides outside the gene matches: 6. The CDR3 is 18 residues long.

Only a few counts were recorded for this clonotype. The chain is built from TRBV7-9 and TRBJ2-5, with a tentative D call TRBD1 (5 bases). Germline V gives CDR1 SEHNR, CDR2 FQNEAQ (reference sequence). This CDR3 has 13 residues. Trimming took 5 bases from V and 5 from J, leaving 12 bases between them. The CDR3 region has the DNA TGTGCCAGCAGCCAGGGATTGAGTGAGACCCAGTACTTC. Residues: CASSQGLSETQYF.

The V call is TRBV10-3, the J call TRBJ2-3, with 14 bases aligning to TRBD2. Per the germline V gene, CDR1 is ENHRY and CDR2 is SYGVKD. This CDR3 is built from 15 residues. V trimming: 8 bases; J trimming: 1 base; junction bases outside the gene matches: 2. The CDR3 loop reads CAIGGLAGGTDTQYF. In DNA form, the CDR3 reads TGTGCCATCGGGGGACTAGCGGGAGGCACAGATACGCAGTATTTT.

There are many counts of this clonotype. J is TRBJ2-1 and V is TRBV10-3; 8 bases agree with TRBD2. The CDR3 spans 15 residues. Germline V lookup: CDR1 ENHRY, CDR2 SYGVKD. The trim removed 6 bases at V and 2 bases at J, leaving 6 bases unmatched. The CDR3 spells CAISYREGPYNEQFF. CDR3 DNA: TGTGCCATCAGCTACCGGGAGGGCCCCTACAATGAGCAGTTCTTC.

This clonotype has more than one count but fewer than ten. The chain couples TRBV20-1 to TRBJ2-1, with D tentatively TRBD2 (5 bases). Germline V lookup: CDR1 DFQATT, CDR2 SNEGSKA (reference sequence). Trimming left V 1 base short and J 10 bases short, with 14 bases between. The CDR3 length is 13 residues. The CDR3 sequence is CSARAHHEGEQFF. In DNA, the CDR3 is TGCAGTGCTAGAGCCCACCATGAGGGAGAGCAGTTCTTC.

The chain combines TRBV12-3 or TRBV12-4 with TRBJ2-7; 16 nucleotides line up with TRBD2. After removal of 5 bases from V and 6 bases from J, the junction contained 13 bases not matched to a gene. CDR3 length: 18 amino acids. DNA of the CDR3: TGTGCCAGCAGTGCCCGGGGACTAGCGGGAGGGCCTAGGTCCGAGCAGTACTTC. This sequence encodes CASSARGLAGGPRSEQYF.

This rearrangement joins TRBV2 to TRBJ1-4; D not certain. There are 14 residues in the CDR3. The germline V and J ends were trimmed by 3 bases and 1 base, with 6 bases remaining between them. CDR1 and CDR2 from the germline V gene are SNHLY and FYNNEI. CDR3 DNA: TGTGCCAGCAGTGATTTGGGAACTAATGAAAAACTGTTTTTT. It specifies CASSDLGTNEKLFF.

This clonotype has only a few counts. V gene TRBV9 combines with J gene TRBJ1-2; 8 positions match TRBD1. This CDR3 spans 14 amino acids. J lost 4 bases, V lost 0 bases, and 2 bases had no gene match. Germline-derived CDR1 and CDR2 are SGDLS and YYNGEE. The CDR3 DNA is TGTGCCAGCAGCGTAGCTACAGGGGGCTATGGCTACACCTTC. It specifies CASSVATGGYGYTF.

This clonotype was seen a few times. This rearrangement joins TRBV4-3 to TRBJ2-1; weak D call: TRBD1 (6 bases). This CDR3 is built from 15 residues. In germline, CDR1 is LGHNA, CDR2 YSLEER. V lost 4 bases and J 1 base, leaving 11 bases between the germline ends. CDR3 in amino acids: CASSPGQLSYNEQFF. The CDR3 DNA sequence: TGCGCCAGCAGCCCCGGACAGCTATCCTACAATGAGCAGTTCTTC.

The sample holds many counts of this clonotype. This chain connects TRBV6-6 to TRBJ2-5; the D is unclear. Germline CDR1 reads MNHNY; CDR2 reads SVGAGI (reference sequence). V was pared by 4 bases and J by 1 base, with 10 bases between. The CDR3 covers 14 residues. The DNA for the CDR3 is TGTGCCAGCAGTTCTAGACAAACCCAAGAGACCCAGTACTTC. Translation gives CASSSRQTQETQYF.

This clonotype has a count of ten or more. The chain employs TRBV29-1 and TRBJ2-5, with D possibly being TRBD2 (6 bases). The CDR3 is made up of 11 amino acids. Between the trimmed V and J ends, which lost 4 bases and 13 bases, there was a span of 16 bases. Germline V CDR1 and CDR2: SQVTM, ANQGSEA. The CDR3 nucleotides read TGCAGCGTTGTTGGAGGGGACGTGCGGTACTTC. Translated: CSVVGGDVRYF.

This clonotype has a count of ten or more. The CDR3 sequence is CASSSPAPNEKLFF. In DNA form, the CDR3 reads TGTGCCAGCAGTTCCCCCGCACCTAATGAAAAACTGTTTTTT. The J gene is TRBJ1-4, the V gene TRBV28; D unresolved. Germline values: CDR1 MDHEN, CDR2 SYDVKM. The CDR3 consists of 14 residues. V shed 4 bases and J shed 3 bases, with 9 bases lying between them.

This clonotype was detected only a few times. The J gene is TRBJ2-7, the V gene TRBV6-5; D may be TRBD2 (5 bases). The germline V gene encodes CDR1 MNHEY and CDR2 SVGAGI. This CDR3 contains 14 residues. Trimming removed 9 bases from V and 6 bases from J, with 21 bases in between. CDR3: CASTERRRSGEQYF. CDR3 coding DNA: TGTGCCAGTACAGAAAGACGGAGAAGCGGCGAGCAGTACTTC.

This clonotype was observed a few times. The chain has TRBV12-3 or TRBV12-4 and TRBJ2-1, with D possibly TRBD2 on 5 matching bases. The CDR3 loop spans 13 amino acids. V shed 5 bases and J shed 7 bases, with 12 bases lying between them. CDR3 nucleotides: TGTGCCAGCAGTAGAGTCCGCGGGAATGAGCAGTTCTTC. It translates to CASSRVRGNEQFF.

This clonotype was detected only a few times. The chain is built from TRBV5-1 and TRBJ2-1; no definite D call. Germline V gene lookup returns CDR1 SGHRS and CDR2 YFSETQ. Trimming removed 0 bases from V and 9 bases from J, with 16 bases in between. This CDR3 is 15 amino acids long. CDR3 in DNA: TGCGCCAGCAGCTTGGTCCAAGGTGGTTATTCTGAGCAGTTCTTC. Translation gives CASSLVQGGYSEQFF.

The table lists this clonotype with a few counts. This chain joins TRBV28 and TRBJ2-5; possible D gene TRBD1, 5 bases. V lost 3 bases, J lost 2 bases, and 13 bases lay in between. The CDR3 spans 15 residues. CDR1 MDHEN and CDR2 SYDVKM come from the germline V gene. CDR3 sequence reads: CASSFQGSLQETQYF. For the CDR3, the DNA is TGTGCCAGCAGTTTTCAGGGCAGCCTACAAGAGACCCAGTACTTC.

The rearrangement joins TRBV6-2 or TRBV6-3 to TRBJ2-2; 12 bases line up with TRBD2. V dropped 6 bases and J dropped 5; count of bases not matched to a gene: 4. The CDR3 is 15 amino acids. In germline, CDR1 is MNHEY, CDR2 SVGEGT. The CDR3 spells CASRQTSGSTGELFF. CDR3 bases: TGTGCCAGCAGGCAGACTAGCGGGAGTACCGGGGAGCTGTTTTTT.

The sample holds a few counts of this clonotype. One end of the junction fails to match germline, which may point to a read error. J is TRBJ2-7 and V is TRBV20-1, with D maybe TRBD1 (6 bases). Per germline, CDR1 DFQATT and CDR2 SNEGSKA (reference sequence). This CDR3 comprises 14 residues. This CDR3 is CSARGGSDFYEQYF. CDR3 in DNA: TGCAGTGCAAGAGGGGGTAGCGATTTCTACGAGCAGTACTTC.

The chain joins TRBV6-6 to TRBJ2-2, with D perhaps being TRBD1 or TRBD2 (6 bases each). The CDR3 extends over 13 amino acids. From germline, CDR1 is MNHNY and CDR2 SVGAGI (reference sequence). V shed 2 bases and J shed 8 bases, with 9 bases lying between them. CDR3 sequence: CASSYQGRGELFF. The CDR3 DNA reads as TGTGCCAGCAGTTACCAGGGGAGGGGGGAGCTGTTTTTT.

The J gene is TRBJ2-1, the V gene TRBV10-3; the D is unclear. The CDR3 extends over 14 amino acids. The V gene's germline CDR1 is ENHRY and CDR2 SYGVKD. V was shortened by 4 bases and J by 7 bases, with 14 bases between the two germline ends. CDR3: CAISGSSTPNEQFF. The CDR3 DNA is TGTGCCATCAGTGGGTCTTCGACACCAAATGAGCAGTTCTTC.

This clonotype was seen only a few times. This sequence joins TRBV28 and TRBJ1-2; D is unresolved. Germline V gene sequence: CDR1 MDHEN, CDR2 SYDVKM. V gave up 6 bases and J gave up 0 bases, with 14 bases separating them. The CDR3 loop spans 15 amino acids. CDR3 protein: CASSSRAATNYGYTF. In DNA form, the CDR3 reads TGTGCCAGCAGCTCGAGGGCTGCTACTAACTATGGCTACACCTTC.

This clonotype was found many times. The chain couples TRBV24-1 to TRBJ2-3; D gene uncertain. V was trimmed by 3 bases and J by 6 bases, leaving 12 bases between them. Germline V gene sequence: CDR1 KGHDR, CDR2 SFDVKD. This CDR3 region has 14 residues. The CDR3 protein is CATSDIRTTDTQYF. In nucleotides, the CDR3 is TGTGCCACCAGTGATATCAGGACCACTGATACGCAGTATTTT.